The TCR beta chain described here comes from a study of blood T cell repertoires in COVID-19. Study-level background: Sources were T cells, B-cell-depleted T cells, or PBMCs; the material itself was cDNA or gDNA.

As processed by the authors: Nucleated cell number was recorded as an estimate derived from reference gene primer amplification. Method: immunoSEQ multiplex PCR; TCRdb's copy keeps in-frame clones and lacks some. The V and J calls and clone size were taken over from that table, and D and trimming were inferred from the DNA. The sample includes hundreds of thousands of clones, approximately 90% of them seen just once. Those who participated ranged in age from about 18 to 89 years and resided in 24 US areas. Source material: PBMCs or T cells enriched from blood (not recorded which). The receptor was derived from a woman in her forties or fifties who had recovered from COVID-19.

The CDR3 loop is CASIRSGGAYNEQFF. CDR3 sequence (DNA): TGTGCCAGCATCCGAAGCGGGGGGGCCTACAATGAGCAGTTCTTC. V is TRBV5-4 and J is TRBJ2-1; 10 nucleotides agree with TRBD2. The CDR3 is made up of 15 amino acids. The ends lost 6 bases at V and 2 bases at J; junction bases unmatched: 5. Germline V lookup: CDR1 SGHNT, CDR2 YYREEE (reference sequence).